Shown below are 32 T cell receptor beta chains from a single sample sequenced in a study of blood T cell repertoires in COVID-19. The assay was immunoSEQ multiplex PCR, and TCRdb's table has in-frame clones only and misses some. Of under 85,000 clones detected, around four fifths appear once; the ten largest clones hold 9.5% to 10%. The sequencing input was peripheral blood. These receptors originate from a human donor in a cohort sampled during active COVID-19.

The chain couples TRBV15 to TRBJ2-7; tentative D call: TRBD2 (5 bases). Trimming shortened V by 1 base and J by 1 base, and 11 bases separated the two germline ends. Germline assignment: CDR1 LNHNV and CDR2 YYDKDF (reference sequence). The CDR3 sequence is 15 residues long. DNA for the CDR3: TGTGCCACCAGCAGAGGACCGACGGGATCCTACGAGCAGTACTTC. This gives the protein CATSRGPTGSYEQYF.

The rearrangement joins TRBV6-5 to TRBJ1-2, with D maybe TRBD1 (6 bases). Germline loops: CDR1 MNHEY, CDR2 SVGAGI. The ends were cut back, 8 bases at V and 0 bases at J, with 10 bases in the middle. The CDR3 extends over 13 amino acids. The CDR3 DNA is TGTGCCAGCGCCAGGGGTACTAACTATGGCTACACCTTC. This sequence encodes CASARGTNYGYTF.

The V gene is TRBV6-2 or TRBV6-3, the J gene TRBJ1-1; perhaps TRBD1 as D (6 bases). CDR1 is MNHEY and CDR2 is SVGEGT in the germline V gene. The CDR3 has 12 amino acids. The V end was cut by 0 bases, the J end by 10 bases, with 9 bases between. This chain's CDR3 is CASSYSRGGAFF. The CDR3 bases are TGTGCCAGCAGTTACTCGAGAGGGGGAGCTTTCTTT.

In DNA form, the CDR3 reads TGTGCCAGCACCCTGGACAGGGGAAATACTGAAGCTTTCTTT. The encoded protein is CASTLDRGNTEAFF. The V and J genes are TRBV2 and TRBJ1-1; 9 nucleotides line up with TRBD1. The germline CDR1 and CDR2 sequences are SNHLY and FYNNEI. The CDR3 runs to 14 residues. After removal of 7 bases from V and 5 bases from J, the junction contained 8 bases not matched to a gene.

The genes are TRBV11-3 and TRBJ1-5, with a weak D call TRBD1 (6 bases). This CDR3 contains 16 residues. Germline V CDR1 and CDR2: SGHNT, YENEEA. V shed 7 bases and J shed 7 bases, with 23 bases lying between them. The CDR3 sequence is CASTPTGGPEVQPQHF. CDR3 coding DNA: TGTGCCAGCACCCCTACGGGGGGCCCAGAGGTCCAGCCCCAGCATTTT.

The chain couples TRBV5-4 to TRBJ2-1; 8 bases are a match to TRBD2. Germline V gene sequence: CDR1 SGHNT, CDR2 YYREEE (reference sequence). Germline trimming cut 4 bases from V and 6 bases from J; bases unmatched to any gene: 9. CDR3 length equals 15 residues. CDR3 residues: CASSGGLAGINEQFF. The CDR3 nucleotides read TGTGCCAGCAGCGGCGGACTAGCAGGGATCAATGAGCAGTTCTTC.

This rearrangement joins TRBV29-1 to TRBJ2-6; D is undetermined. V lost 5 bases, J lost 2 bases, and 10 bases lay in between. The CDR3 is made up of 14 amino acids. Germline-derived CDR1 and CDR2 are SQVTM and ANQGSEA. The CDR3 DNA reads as TGCAGCGTTCGATCAGGTACTGGGGCCAACGTCCTGACTTTC. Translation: CSVRSGTGANVLTF.

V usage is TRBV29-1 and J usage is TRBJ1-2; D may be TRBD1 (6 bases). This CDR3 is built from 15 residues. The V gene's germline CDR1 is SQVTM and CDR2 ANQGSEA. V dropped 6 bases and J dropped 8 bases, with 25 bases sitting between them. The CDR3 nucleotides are TGCAGCGTCCGGTTACAGGGCGCCCCCAGGGAGGGCTACACCTTC. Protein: CSVRLQGAPREGYTF.

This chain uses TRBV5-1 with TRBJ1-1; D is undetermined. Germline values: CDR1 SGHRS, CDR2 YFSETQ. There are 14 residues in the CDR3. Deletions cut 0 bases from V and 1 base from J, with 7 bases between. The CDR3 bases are TGCGCCAGCAGCTTGGGGGCTTCGAACACTGAAGCTTTCTTT. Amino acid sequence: CASSLGASNTEAFF. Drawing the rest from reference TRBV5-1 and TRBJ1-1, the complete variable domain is KAGVTQTPRYLIKTRGQQVTLSCSPISGHRSVSWYQQTPGQGLQFLFEYFSETQRNKGNFPGRFSGRQFSNSRSEMNVSTLELGDSALYLCASSLGASNTEAFFGQGTRLTVV.

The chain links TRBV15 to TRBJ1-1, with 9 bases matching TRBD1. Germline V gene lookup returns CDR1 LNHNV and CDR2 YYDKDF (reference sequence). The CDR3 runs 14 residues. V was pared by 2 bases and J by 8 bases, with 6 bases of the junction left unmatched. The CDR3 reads CATSRPGQGSEAFF. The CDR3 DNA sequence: TGTGCCACCAGCAGACCGGGACAGGGTTCAGAAGCTTTCTTT.

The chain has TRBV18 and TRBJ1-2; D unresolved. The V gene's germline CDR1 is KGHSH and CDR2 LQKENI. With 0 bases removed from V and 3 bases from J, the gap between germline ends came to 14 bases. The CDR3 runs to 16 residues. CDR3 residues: CASSPPLAAGDYGYTF. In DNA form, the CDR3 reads TGTGCCAGCTCACCACCTCTGGCAGCAGGCGACTATGGCTACACCTTC.

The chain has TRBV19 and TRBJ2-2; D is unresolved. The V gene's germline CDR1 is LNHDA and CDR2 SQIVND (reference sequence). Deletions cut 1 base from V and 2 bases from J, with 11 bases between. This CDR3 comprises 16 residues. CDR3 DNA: TGTGCCAGTAGTATAGTAGGCAGGATTAACACCGGGGAGCTGTTTTTT. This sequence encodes CASSIVGRINTGELFF.

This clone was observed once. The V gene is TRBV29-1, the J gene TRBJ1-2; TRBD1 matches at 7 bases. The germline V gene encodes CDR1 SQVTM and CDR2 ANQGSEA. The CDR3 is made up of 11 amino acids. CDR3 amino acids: CGGGQNYGYTF. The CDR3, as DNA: TGCGGAGGGGGCCAAAACTATGGCTACACCTTC. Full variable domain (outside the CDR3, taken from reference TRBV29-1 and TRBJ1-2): SAVISQKPSRDICQRGTSLTIQCQVDSQVTMMFWYRQQPGQSLTLIATANQGSEATYESGFVIDKFPISRPNLTFSTLTVSNMSPEDSSIYLCGGGQNYGYTFGSGTRLTVV.

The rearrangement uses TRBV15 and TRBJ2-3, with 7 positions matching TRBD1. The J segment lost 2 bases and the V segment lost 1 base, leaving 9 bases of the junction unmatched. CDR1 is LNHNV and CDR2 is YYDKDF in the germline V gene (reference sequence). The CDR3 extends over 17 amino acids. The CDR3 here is CATSRGTGQHFTDTQYF. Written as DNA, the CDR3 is TGTGCCACCAGCAGAGGGACGGGACAGCATTTCACAGATACGCAGTATTTT.

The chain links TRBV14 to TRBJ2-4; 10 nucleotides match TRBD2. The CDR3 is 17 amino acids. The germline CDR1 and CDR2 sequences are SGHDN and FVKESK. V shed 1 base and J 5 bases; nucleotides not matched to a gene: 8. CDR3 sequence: CASSQGLAGDLQNIQYF. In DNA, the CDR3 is TGTGCCAGCAGCCAAGGACTAGCGGGTGACCTACAAAACATTCAGTACTTC.

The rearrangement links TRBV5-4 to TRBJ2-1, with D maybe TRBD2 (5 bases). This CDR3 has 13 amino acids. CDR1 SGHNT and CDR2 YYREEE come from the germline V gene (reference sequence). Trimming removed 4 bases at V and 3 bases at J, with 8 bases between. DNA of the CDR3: TGTGCCAGCAGCCCTCGGGGCTACAATGAGCAGTTCTTC. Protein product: CASSPRGYNEQFF.

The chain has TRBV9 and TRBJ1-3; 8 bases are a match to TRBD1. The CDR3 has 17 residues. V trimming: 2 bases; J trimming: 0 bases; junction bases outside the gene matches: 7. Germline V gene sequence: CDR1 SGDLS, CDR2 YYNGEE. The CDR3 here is CASSVSGQGGSGNTIYF. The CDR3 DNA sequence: TGTGCCAGCAGCGTTTCTGGACAGGGAGGCTCTGGAAACACCATATATTTT.

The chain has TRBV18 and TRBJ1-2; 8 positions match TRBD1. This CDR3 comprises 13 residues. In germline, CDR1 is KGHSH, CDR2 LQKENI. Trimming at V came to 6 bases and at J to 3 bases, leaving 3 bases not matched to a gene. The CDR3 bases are TGTGCCAGCTCGGCAGGGGGCGACTATGGCTACACCTTC. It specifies CASSAGGDYGYTF. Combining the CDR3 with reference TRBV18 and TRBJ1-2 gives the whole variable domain NAGVMQNPRHLVRRRGQEARLRCSPMKGHSHVYWYRQLPEEGLKFMVYLQKENIIDESGMPKERFSAEFPKEGPSILRIQQVVRGDSAAYFCASSAGGDYGYTFGSGTRLTVV.

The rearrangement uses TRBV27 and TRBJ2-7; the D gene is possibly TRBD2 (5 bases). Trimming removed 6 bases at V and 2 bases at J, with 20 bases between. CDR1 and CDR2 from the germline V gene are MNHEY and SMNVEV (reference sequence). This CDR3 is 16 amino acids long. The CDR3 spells CASSPLRARRPYEQYF. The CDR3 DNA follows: TGTGCCAGCAGCCCCCTCCGAGCCAGGAGGCCCTACGAGCAGTACTTC.

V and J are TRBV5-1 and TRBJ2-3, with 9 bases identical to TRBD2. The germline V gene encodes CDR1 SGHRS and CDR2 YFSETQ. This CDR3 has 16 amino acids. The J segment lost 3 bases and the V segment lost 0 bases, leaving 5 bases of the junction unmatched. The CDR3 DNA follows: TGCGCCAGCAGCTTGGCGGCTAGCGGGGTAACAGATACGCAGTATTTT. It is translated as CASSLAASGVTDTQYF.

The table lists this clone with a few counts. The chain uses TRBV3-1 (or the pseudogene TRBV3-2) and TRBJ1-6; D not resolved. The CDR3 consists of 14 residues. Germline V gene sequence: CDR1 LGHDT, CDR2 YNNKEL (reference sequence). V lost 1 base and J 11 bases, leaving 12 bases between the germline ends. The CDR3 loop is CASSQGPGQTPLHF. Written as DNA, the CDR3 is TGTGCCAGCAGCCAAGGTCCAGGCCAAACACCCCTCCACTTT.

The CDR3 sequence: CASTNAGHQETQYF. The CDR3 DNA reads TGTGCCAGTACCAACGCGGGGCACCAAGAGACCCAGTACTTC. The J gene is TRBJ2-5, the V gene TRBV2, with D possibly TRBD2 on 6 matching bases. The germline V gene has CDR1 SNHLY and CDR2 FYNNEI. The V and J ends lost 9 bases and 0 bases respectively, with 14 bases between them. The CDR3 covers 14 residues.

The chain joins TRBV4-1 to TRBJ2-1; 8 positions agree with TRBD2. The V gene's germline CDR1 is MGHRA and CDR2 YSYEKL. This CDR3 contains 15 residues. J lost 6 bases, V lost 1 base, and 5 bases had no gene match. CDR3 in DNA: TGCGCCAGCAGCCAAGGGGCGGGGGGACCCAATGAGCAGTTCTTC. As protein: CASSQGAGGPNEQFF.

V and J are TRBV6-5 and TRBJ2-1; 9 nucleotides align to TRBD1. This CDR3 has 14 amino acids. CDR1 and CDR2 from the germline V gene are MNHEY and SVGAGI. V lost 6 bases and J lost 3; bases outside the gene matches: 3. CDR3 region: CASSGQGYYNEQFF. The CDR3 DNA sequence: TGTGCCAGCAGCGGACAGGGGTACTACAATGAGCAGTTCTTC.

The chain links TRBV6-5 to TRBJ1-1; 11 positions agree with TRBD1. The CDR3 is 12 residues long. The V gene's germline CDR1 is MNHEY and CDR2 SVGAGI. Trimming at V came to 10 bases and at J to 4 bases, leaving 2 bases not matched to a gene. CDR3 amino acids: CATGQGGTEAFF. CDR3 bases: TGTGCCACGGGACAGGGGGGCACTGAAGCTTTCTTT.

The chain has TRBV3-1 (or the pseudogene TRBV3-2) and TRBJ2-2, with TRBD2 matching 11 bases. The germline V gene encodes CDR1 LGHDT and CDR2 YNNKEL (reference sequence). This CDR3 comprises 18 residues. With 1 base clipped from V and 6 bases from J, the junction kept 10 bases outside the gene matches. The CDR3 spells CASSQATRLAGISGELFF. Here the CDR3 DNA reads TGTGCCAGCAGCCAAGCAACTCGACTAGCGGGGATCTCCGGGGAGCTGTTTTTT.

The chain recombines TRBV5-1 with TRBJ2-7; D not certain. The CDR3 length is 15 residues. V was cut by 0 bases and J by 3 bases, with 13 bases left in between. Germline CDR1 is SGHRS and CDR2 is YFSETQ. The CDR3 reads CASSLGGFEGYEQYF. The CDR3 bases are TGCGCCAGCAGCTTGGGAGGATTCGAAGGCTACGAGCAGTACTTC.

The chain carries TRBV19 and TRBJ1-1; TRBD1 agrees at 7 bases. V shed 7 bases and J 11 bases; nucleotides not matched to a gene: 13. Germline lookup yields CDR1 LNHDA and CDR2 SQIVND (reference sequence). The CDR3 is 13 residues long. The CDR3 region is CASTHLQGRRAFF. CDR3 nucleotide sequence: TGTGCCAGTACTCATTTACAGGGGCGCCGGGCTTTCTTT.

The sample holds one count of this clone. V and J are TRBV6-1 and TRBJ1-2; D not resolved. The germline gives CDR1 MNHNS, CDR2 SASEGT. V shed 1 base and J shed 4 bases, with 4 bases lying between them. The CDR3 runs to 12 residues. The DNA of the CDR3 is TGTGCCAGCAGTGAAGGGCCCTATGGCTACACCTTC. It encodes CASSEGPYGYTF.

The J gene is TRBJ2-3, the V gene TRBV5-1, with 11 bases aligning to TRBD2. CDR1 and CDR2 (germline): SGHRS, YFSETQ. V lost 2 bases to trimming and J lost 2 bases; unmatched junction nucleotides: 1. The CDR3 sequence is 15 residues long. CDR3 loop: CASSLLAGVTDTQYF. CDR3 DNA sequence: TGCGCCAGCAGCTTACTAGCGGGGGTCACAGATACGCAGTATTTT.

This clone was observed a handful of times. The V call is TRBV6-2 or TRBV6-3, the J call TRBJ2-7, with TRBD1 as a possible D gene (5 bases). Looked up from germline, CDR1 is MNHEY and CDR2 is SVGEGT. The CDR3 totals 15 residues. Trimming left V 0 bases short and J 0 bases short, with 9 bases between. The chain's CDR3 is CASSYSGRRSYEQYF. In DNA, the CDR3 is TGTGCCAGCAGTTACTCGGGGCGGCGCTCCTACGAGCAGTACTTC.

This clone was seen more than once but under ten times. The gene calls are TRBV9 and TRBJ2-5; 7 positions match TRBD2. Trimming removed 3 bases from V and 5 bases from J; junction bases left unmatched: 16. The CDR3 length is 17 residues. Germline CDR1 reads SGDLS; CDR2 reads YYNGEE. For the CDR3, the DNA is TGTGCCAGCAGCGCCGGGGGGAATGCCCCCCCCAGGGAGACCCAGTACTTC. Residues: CASSAGGNAPPRETQYF.